This T cell receptor beta chain originates from a study of cytomegalovirus exposure and HLA in healthy donors. The CDR3 consists of 15 residues. Germline CDR1 and CDR2: KGHSH and LQKENI. As to this clone: Relative to the germline gene, one junction end is altered; a read error may explain this. The identical CDR3 is also encoded by other nucleotide sequences in the sample.

The PCR employed 60 Vbeta primers together with 13 Jbeta primers. Repertoires were generated with immunoSEQ multiplex PCR, while TCRdb's copy carries only in-frame clones and drops some. In total, the table holds 56,000 or so clones. This TCR derives from a man aged 40-50 years in good health and CMV-seropositive. The sample taken for sequencing was PBMCs. V and J are TRBV18 and TRBJ2-5, with D perhaps matching TRBD2 (5 bases). The CDR3 protein is CASSAGPPGEETQYF. The CDR3 DNA is TGCGCCAGCTCGGCTGGCCCGCCCGGGGAAGAGACCCAGTACTTC.